This T cell receptor (beta chain) was documented in a study of tumor-infiltrating lymphocytes in primary liver carcinoma. Regarding the study as a whole: All five tumor regions shared only about 8-25% of top clones.

Concerning this clonotype: Antigen specificity is unknown.

Total RNA (around 510 ng) served as template for TCR beta cDNA synthesis primed by a constant-region primer. Three nested multiplex PCR rounds, a slightly modified ARM-PCR method, built the TCR beta libraries. The study ran its first two PCR rounds for 9 to 10 cycles each, using TRBV1-TRBV30 forward primers and a C-beta reverse primer. TCRdb ran MiXCR on the multiplex PCR reads and lists one entry per CDR3 protein. The sample lists almost 55,000 distinct CDR3 sequences, over 65% occurring once. Joint extraction of RNA and DNA used 20-30 mg of bulk tissue that was unsorted. Chronic HBV infection, untreated so far, was present in the patients. Unmatched junction bases numbered 15, after V lost 4 bases and J lost 13 bases. CDR3 size: 14 residues. CDR1 is SQVTM and CDR2 is ANQGSEA in the germline V gene.

The chain has TRBV29-1 and TRBJ2-1; 8 bases are shared with TRBD1. This receptor was taken from a middle-aged man with primary liver carcinoma and hepatitis B virus infection. Specimen: liver tumor tissue from sampling region 2. Sample subset: tumor region T2, inferior pole. The CDR3 sequence: CSVVGQGPFIGQFF. The CDR3 DNA follows: TGCAGCGTTGTTGGACAGGGACCTTTCATTGGACAGTTCTTC.